This T cell receptor beta chain was found in a study of T cell clusters in autoimmune cytopenias. Some 40,000 genome equivalents of blood DNA were amplified for TRB. Multiplex touch-down PCR amplified TRB using TRB-A and TRB-B pools in one tube. TCRdb reprocessed the multiplex PCR reads and stores each CDR3 protein as one record, lacking DNA. In total, the table holds some 3,000 distinct CDR3 sequences. This clonotype is identified as medium-sized from frequency. This receptor was obtained from a human donor with an autoimmune cytopenia, with autoimmune hepatitis or in good health (not recorded which). Material: peripheral blood.

The chain's CDR3 is CASSQYGLAENTGELFF. The rearrangement uses TRBV4-3 and TRBJ2-2; TCRdb lists TRBD2, though no DNA is available to test this call. The CDR3 has 17 residues. Germline assignment: CDR1 LGHNA and CDR2 YSLEER.